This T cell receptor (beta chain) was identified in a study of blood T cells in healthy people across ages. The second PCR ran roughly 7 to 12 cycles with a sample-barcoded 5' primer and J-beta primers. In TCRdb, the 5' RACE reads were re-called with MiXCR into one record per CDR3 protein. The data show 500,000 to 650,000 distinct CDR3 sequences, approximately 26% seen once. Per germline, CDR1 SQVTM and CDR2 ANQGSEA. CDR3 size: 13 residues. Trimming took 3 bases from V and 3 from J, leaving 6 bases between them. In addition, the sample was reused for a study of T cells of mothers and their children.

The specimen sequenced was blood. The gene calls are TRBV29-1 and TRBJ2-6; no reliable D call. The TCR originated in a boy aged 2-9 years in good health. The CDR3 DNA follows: TGCAGCGTTGAGTATCTTGGGGCCAACGTCCTGACTTTC. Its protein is CSVEYLGANVLTF.